The T cell receptor (beta chain) under discussion was sequenced for a study of CD8 T cells in Susac syndrome. Concerning this clonotype itself: Its antigen remains unidentified.

Germline V CDR1 and CDR2: ENHRY, SYGVKD. This CDR3 has 12 amino acids. With V trimmed by 6 bases and J by 7 bases, 4 bases remained unmatched. Random hexamers were used to reverse transcribe about 0.45 to 1 ug of RNA. immunoSEQ multiplex PCR amplified TCR beta CDR3 across 54 Vbeta, 13 Jbeta. MiXCR was run by TCRdb on the immunoSEQ multiplex PCR reads, yielding one entry per CDR3 protein. Among 140,000 to 150,000 distinct CDR3 sequences, less than 95% were seen once, and the ten largest hold under 0.095%. From blood CD8+ and CD4+ T cells, the TCR beta chain was sequenced. Negative isolation was used for CD8+ and CD4+ T cells and FACS enrichment for TEMRA cells. Overall study results and limits: As acknowledged by the study, its TCR sequencing and HLA analysis included a relatively small number of individuals.

The sample comprised CD4+ T cells from PBMCs. This rearrangement joins TRBV10-3 to TRBJ1-1, with 8 nucleotides matching TRBD1. The TCR was taken from a human donor in good health. DNA for the CDR3: TGTGCCATCAGCGCCGGGACAGGTGAAGCTTTCTTT. This sequence encodes CAISAGTGEAFF.